This TCR beta chain was profiled in a study of T cell repertoires in cytomegalovirus infection. Concerning this clonotype: The antigen remains undetermined.

CDR1 and CDR2 (germline): SQVTM, ANQGSEA. V was clipped by 8 bases and J by 6 bases, with 18 bases between them. The CDR3 is 13 amino acids. From the reads, TCRdb called clonotypes with MiXCR, one entry per CDR3 protein. The table has some 560,000 distinct CDR3 sequences, around two fifths seen once; the top ten hold 48%. This TCR was recovered from a human donor in good health (CMV status not recorded). Some clones in this sample may be carry-over from other donors' samples. The input for sequencing was cultured PBMCs, taken from culture after CMV antigen stimulation. The chain employs TRBV29-1 and TRBJ2-3; weak D call: TRBD1 (7 bases). The CDR3: CSISGGSSDTQYF. The DNA for the CDR3 is TGCAGCATCTCAGGGGGGAGCTCGGATACGCAGTATTTT.